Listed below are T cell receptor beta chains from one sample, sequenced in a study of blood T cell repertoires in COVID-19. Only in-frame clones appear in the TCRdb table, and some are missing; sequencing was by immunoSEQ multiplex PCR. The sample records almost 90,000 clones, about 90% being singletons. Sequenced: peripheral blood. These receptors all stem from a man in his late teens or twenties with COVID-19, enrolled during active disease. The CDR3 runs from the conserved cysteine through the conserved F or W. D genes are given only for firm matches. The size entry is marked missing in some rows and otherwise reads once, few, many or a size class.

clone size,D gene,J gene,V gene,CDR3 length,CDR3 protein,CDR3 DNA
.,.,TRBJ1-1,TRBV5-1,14,CASSVLQANTEAFF,TGCGCCAGCAGCGTTTTACAGGCGAACACTGAAGCTTTCTTT
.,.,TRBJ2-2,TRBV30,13,CAWSGAYTGELFF,TGTGCCTGGAGTGGGGCATACACCGGGGAGCTGTTTTTT
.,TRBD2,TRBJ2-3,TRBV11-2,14,CASRRAGVTDTQYF,TGTGCCAGCAGACGGGCGGGAGTAACAGATACGCAGTATTTT
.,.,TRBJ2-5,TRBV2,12,CASIRGIETQYF,TGTGCCAGCATTAGAGGAATAGAGACCCAGTACTTC
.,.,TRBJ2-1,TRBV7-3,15,CASSLNGRSSGEQFF,TGTGCCAGCAGCTTAAATGGCCGAAGTAGCGGAGAGCAGTTCTTC
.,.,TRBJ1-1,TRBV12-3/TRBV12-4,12,CASSLWEFWAFF,TGTGCCAGCAGTTTATGGGAGTTTTGGGCTTTCTTT
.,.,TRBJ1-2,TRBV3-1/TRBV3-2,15,CASSQDAGEVGGYTF,TGTGCCAGCAGCCAAGATGCAGGGGAAGTGGGCGGCTACACCTTC
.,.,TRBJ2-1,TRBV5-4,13,CASSLSTYNEQFF,TGTGCCAGCAGCCTTTCAACTTACAATGAGCAGTTCTTC
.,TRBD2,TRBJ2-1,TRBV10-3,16,CAISESRLAGVDEQFF,TGTGCCATCAGTGAGTCACGACTAGCGGGAGTTGATGAGCAGTTCTTC
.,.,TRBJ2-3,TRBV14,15,CASSLRQVYTDTQYF,TGTGCCAGCAGCCTCCGACAGGTTTACACAGATACGCAGTATTTT
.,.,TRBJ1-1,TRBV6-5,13,CASGRGSNTEAFF,TGTGCCAGTGGCAGGGGATCCAACACTGAAGCTTTCTTT
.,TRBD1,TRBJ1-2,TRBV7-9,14,CASSSTGNNYGYTF,TGTGCCAGCAGCTCGACAGGGAATAACTATGGCTACACCTTC
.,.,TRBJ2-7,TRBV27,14,CASSFKGEGYEQYF,TGTGCCAGCAGTTTTAAGGGGGAGGGCTACGAGCAGTACTTC
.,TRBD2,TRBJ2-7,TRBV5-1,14,CASMQTSSSYEQYF,TGCGCCAGCATGCAGACTAGCAGCTCCTACGAGCAGTACTTC
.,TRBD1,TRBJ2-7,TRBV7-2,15,CASSEPGTGGYEQYF,TGTGCCAGCAGCGAACCCGGGACAGGGGGGTACGAGCAGTACTTC
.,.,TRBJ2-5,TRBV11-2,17,CASSLELTGRGQETQYF,TGTGCCAGCAGCTTAGAATTAACGGGGCGGGGCCAAGAGACCCAGTACTTC
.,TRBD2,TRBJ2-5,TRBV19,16,CASSSLYSGFQETQYF,TGTGCCAGTAGTTCCCTCTATAGCGGGTTCCAAGAGACCCAGTACTTC
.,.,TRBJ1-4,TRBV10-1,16,CASRWASGADNEKLFF,TGCGCCAGCAGATGGGCTTCAGGGGCAGATAATGAAAAACTGTTTTTT
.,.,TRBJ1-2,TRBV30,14,CAWSHRWEGRGYTF,TGTGCCTGGAGTCACCGATGGGAGGGCCGCGGCTACACCTTC
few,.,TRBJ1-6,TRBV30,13,CAWSRLENSPLHF,TGTGCCTGGAGTCGACTGGAAAATTCACCCCTCCACTTT
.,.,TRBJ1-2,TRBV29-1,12,CSVVRGRDGYTF,TGCAGCGTTGTCCGAGGGAGGGATGGCTACACCTTC
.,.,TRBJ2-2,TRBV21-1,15,CASSNRAVNTGELFF,TGTGCCAGCAGCAACAGAGCGGTGAACACCGGGGAGCTGTTTTTT
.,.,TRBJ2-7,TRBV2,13,CASTSSSDYEQYF,TGTGCCAGCACCTCCTCAAGCGACTACGAGCAGTACTTC
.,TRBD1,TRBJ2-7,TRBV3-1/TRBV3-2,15,CASSGFDRAVYEQYF,TGTGCCAGCAGTGGATTTGACAGGGCTGTTTACGAGCAGTACTTC
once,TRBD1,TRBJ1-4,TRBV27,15,CASQRTGAPNEKLFF,TGTGCCAGCCAAAGGACAGGGGCTCCTAATGAAAAACTGTTTTTT
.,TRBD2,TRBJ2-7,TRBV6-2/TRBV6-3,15,CASSSRGSGIHEQYF,TGTGCCAGCAGTTCCCGGGGTAGCGGGATCCACGAGCAGTACTTC
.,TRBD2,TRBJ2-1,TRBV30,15,CAWSLTGGGYNEQFF,TGTGCCTGGAGTTTAACGGGAGGAGGTTACAATGAGCAGTTCTTC
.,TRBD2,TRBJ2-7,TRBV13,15,CASSSPSGNPYEQYF,TGTGCCAGCAGCTCCCCGAGCGGGAACCCCTACGAGCAGTACTTC
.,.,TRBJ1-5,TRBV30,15,CAWSSQGLINQPQHF,TGTGCCTGGAGTTCCCAGGGGCTTATCAATCAGCCCCAGCATTTT
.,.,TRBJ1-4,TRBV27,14,CASSLNEVNEKLLF,TGTGCCAGCAGTTTAAACGAGGTAAATGAAAAACTGCTTTTT
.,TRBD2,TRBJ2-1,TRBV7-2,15,CASSFSGGRVSEQFF,TGTGCCAGCAGCTTTTCTGGCGGGAGGGTTAGTGAGCAGTTCTTC
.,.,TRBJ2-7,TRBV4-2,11,CASSLRDEQYF,TGTGCCAGCAGCCTCCGGGACGAGCAGTACTTC
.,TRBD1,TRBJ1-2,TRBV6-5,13,CASSRVTGYGYTF,TGTGCCAGCAGTCGGGTGACAGGGTATGGCTACACCTTC
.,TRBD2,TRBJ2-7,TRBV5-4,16,CASSLEGLAGSYEQYF,TGTGCCAGCAGCCTCGAGGGACTAGCGGGGAGCTACGAGCAGTACTTC
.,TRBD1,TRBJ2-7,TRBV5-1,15,CASSAGTGTTYEQYF,TGCGCCAGCAGCGCGGGGACAGGGACCACCTACGAGCAGTACTTC
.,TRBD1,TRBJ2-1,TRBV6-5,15,CASPSPGQGPHEQFF,TGTGCCAGCCCCAGTCCGGGACAGGGCCCCCATGAGCAGTTCTTC
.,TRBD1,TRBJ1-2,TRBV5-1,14,CASSPADRASGYTF,TGCGCCAGCAGCCCCGCAGACAGGGCCTCTGGCTACACCTTC
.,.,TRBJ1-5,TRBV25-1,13,CASSESGIQPQHF,TGTGCCAGCAGTGAATCCGGGATTCAGCCCCAGCATTTT
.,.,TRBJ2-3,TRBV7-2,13,CASSFTRADTQYF,TGTGCCAGCAGCTTCACGAGGGCGGATACGCAGTATTTT
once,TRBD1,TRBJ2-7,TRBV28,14,CASSLVQGAYEQYF,TGTGCCAGCAGTTTGGTCCAGGGGGCGTACGAGCAGTACTTC
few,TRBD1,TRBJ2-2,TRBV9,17,CASSEEDRVGNTGELFF,TGTGCCAGCAGCGAAGAAGACAGGGTAGGGAACACCGGGGAGCTGTTTTTT
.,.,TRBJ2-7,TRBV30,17,CAWSVDLLSGSPGEQYF,TGTGCCTGGAGTGTAGATCTACTTAGCGGTTCTCCTGGGGAGCAGTACTTC
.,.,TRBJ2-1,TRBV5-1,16,CASSLEGAGSYNEQFF,TGCGCCAGCAGCTTGGAAGGGGCGGGGTCCTACAATGAGCAGTTCTTC
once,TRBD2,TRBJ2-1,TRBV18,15,CASSPLAGGMNEQFF,TGTGCCAGCTCACCCCTAGCGGGAGGAATGAATGAGCAGTTCTTC
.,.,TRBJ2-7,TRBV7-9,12,CASWDTPYEQYF,TGTGCCAGCTGGGACACCCCCTACGAGCAGTACTTC
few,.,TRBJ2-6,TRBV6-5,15,CASSYGTSGANVLTF,TGTGCCAGCAGTTACGGGACTTCTGGGGCCAACGTCCTGACTTTC
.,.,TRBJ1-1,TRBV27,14,CASPFWRRNTEAFF,TGTGCCAGCCCATTTTGGAGAAGAAACACTGAAGCTTTCTTT
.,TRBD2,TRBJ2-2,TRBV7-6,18,CASSLMGLAGGLSGELFF,TGTGCCAGCAGCTTAATGGGACTAGCGGGAGGCCTTTCCGGGGAGCTGTTTTTT
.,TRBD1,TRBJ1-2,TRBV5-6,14,CASSPLTGGFGYTF,TGTGCCAGCAGCCCTTTGACAGGGGGCTTTGGCTACACCTTC
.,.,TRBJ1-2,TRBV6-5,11,CASSGGYGYTF,TGTGCCAGCAGCGGGGGTTATGGCTACACCTTC
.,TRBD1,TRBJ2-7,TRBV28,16,CASSLSGDRGRYEQYF,TGTGCCAGCAGTTTATCTGGGGACAGGGGTAGGTACGAGCAGTACTTC
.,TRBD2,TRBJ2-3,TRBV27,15,CASSQYSGVRDTQYF,TGTGCCAGCAGCCAGTATAGCGGGGTGCGAGATACGCAGTATTTT